This record covers a single TCR beta chain. It may be a read error: a sequence one base away is much more abundant. The source of the sample is a study of T cells in Graves' hyperthyroidism and ophthalmopathy. Amplified TCR beta CDR3 regions came from RNA transcripts. The TCR CDR3 was amplified in a first-round RT-PCR using the HTBI primer set. In TCRdb, the multiplex PCR reads were re-called with MiXCR into one record per CDR3 protein. Altogether about 600,000 distinct CDR3 sequences are present, around 14% being singletons, with the ten largest covering 7% to 9%. The V gene lost 8 bases and the J gene lost 4 bases, with 15 bases spanning the gap. In germline, CDR1 is MDHEN, CDR2 SYDVKM. The CDR3 runs to 14 residues.

V usage is TRBV28 and J usage is TRBJ1-5; D gene ambiguous. The sample consisted of blood. This clonotype originated in a young woman with Graves' ophthalmopathy. The CDR3 coding sequence is TGTGCCAGCGGCCCGGACCTTGGGAATCAGCCCCAGCATTTT. This codes for CASGPDLGNQPQHF.